This T cell receptor (beta chain) was sequenced in a study of CD8+ T cells in alopecia areata. With respect to this clone: Antigen specificity is unknown.

Regarding treatment: oral pan-JAK inhibitor, 5-10 mg twice daily. Between the trimmed V and J ends, which lost 4 bases and 2 bases, there was a span of 7 bases. Germline V lookup: CDR1 SQVTM, CDR2 ANQGSEA. This CDR3 is built from 12 residues. General study points: Under tofacitinib, numerous expanded lesional clonotypes remained detectable in scalp and blood.

Investigators isolated RNA and reverse transcribed it into cDNA to act as the sequencing template. Sequencing used immunoSEQ multiplex PCR; TCRdb keeps in-frame clones, though not all of them. The sample has approximately 200,000 clones; 55% to 70% are singletons. The rearrangement links TRBV29-1 to TRBJ2-3, with D possibly being TRBD2 (5 bases). This clonotype was sampled from a human donor with alopecia areata. Source: CD4+ T cells sorted from blood, taken at week 4, from a patient treated with tofacitinib. In DNA form, the CDR3 reads TGCAGCGTTGGAGGGAACACAGATACGCAGTATTTT. As protein: CSVGGNTDTQYF.